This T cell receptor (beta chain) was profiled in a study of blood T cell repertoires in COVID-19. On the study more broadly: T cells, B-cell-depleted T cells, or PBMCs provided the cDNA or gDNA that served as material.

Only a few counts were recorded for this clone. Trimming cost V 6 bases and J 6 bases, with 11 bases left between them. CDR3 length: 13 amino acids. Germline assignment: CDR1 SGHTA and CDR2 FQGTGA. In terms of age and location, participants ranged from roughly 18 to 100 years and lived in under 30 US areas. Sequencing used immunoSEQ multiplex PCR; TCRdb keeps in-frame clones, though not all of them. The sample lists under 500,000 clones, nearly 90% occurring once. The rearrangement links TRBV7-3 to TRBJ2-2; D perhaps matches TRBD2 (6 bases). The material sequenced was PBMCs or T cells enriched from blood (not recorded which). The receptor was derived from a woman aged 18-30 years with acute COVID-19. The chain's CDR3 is CASRGLGAGELFF. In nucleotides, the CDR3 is TGTGCCAGCAGGGGACTCGGGGCCGGGGAGCTGTTTTTT.